The 27 T cell receptor beta chains reported below all come from one sample, sequenced in a study of monozygotic twins with inflammatory bowel disease. TCRdb re-called the 5' RACE reads and gives one entry per CDR3 protein, without DNA. This repertoire includes approximately 160,000 distinct CDR3 sequences. The sample taken for sequencing was blood. The receptors were gathered from a human donor with ulcerative colitis or Crohn's disease, or a healthy co-twin of an affected twin (not recorded which).

The genes are TRBV12-3 or TRBV12-4 and TRBJ1-1; TCRdb lists TRBD1, though no DNA is available to test this call. CDR3 size: 12 residues. CDR3: CASSWTGGRAFF.

The rearrangement links TRBV27 to TRBJ2-7. Germline V gene lookup returns CDR1 MNHEY and CDR2 SMNVEV (reference sequence). This CDR3 is 15 amino acids long. The CDR3: CASSLSLGYPYEQYF.

The V gene is TRBV28, the J gene TRBJ2-3; TCRdb proposes TRBD1, but this gene call is untestable without DNA. Germline CDR1 reads MDHEN; CDR2 reads SYDVKM. The length of the CDR3 is 15 residues. The CDR3 sequence is CASSSQGAQTDTQYF.

The chain uses TRBV7-2 and TRBJ2-3; TCRdb indicates TRBD2, and absent DNA this call remains unverified. CDR3 length: 15 residues. Germline V lookup: CDR1 SGHTA, CDR2 FQGNSA. The CDR3 here is CASSPTSGGTDTQYF.

V gene TRBV7-2 combines with J gene TRBJ2-3; the TCRdb D gene call, TRBD2, has no DNA to confirm it. Germline assignment: CDR1 SGHTA and CDR2 FQGNSA. The CDR3 loop spans 17 amino acids. The chain's CDR3 is CASSLDGGGSGTDTQYF.

The rearrangement joins TRBV20-1 to TRBJ2-3; checking the TCRdb D call of TRBD1 is not possible without DNA. Germline-derived CDR1 and CDR2 are DFQATT and SNEGSKA (reference sequence). The CDR3 length is 14 residues. The CDR3 region is CSARDRGLTDTQYF.

This chain joins TRBV5-1 and TRBJ1-2. Looked up from germline, CDR1 is SGHRS and CDR2 is YFSETQ. The CDR3 extends over 14 amino acids. The CDR3 region is CASSPGRRGYGYTF.

The chain links TRBV28 to TRBJ1-6. Looked up from germline, CDR1 is MDHEN and CDR2 is SYDVKM. This CDR3 has 13 residues. This CDR3 reads CASSFTDNSPLHF.

Here the CDR3 reads CSARVGQARNSPLHF. The chain combines TRBV20-1 with TRBJ1-6. Per germline, CDR1 DFQATT and CDR2 SNEGSKA (reference sequence). The CDR3 is made up of 15 amino acids.

This chain joins TRBV20-1 and TRBJ2-3; checking the TCRdb D call of TRBD1 is not possible without DNA. Germline loops: CDR1 DFQATT, CDR2 SNEGSKA (reference sequence). The CDR3 is 16 residues long. CDR3 region: CSASPLQRTSTDTQYF.

The chain carries TRBV5-5 and TRBJ1-6; the TCRdb D gene call, TRBD1, has no DNA to confirm it. The CDR3 extends over 17 amino acids. Germline CDR1 and CDR2: SGHKS and YYEKEE (reference sequence). The CDR3 here is CASSLNDRGTENSPLHF.

This chain joins TRBV30 and TRBJ2-2; TCRdb's D call of TRBD2 is untestable without DNA. CDR1 and CDR2 from the germline V gene are GTSNPN and SVGIG (reference sequence). The CDR3 totals 15 residues. The CDR3 region is CACRPGGKNTGELFF.

V usage is TRBV27 and J usage is TRBJ2-7; TCRdb names TRBD1, which stays unverified in the absence of DNA. The CDR3 contains 14 residues. Germline CDR1 and CDR2: MNHEY and SMNVEV (reference sequence). The CDR3 sequence is CASSRGGHSYEQYF.

The J gene is TRBJ1-1, the V gene TRBV5-1. The germline CDR1 and CDR2 sequences are SGHRS and YFSETQ. The CDR3 totals 14 residues. The CDR3 reads CASSSQGRNTEAFF.

V and J are TRBV6-5 and TRBJ2-5; checking the TCRdb D call of TRBD2 is not possible without DNA. The length of the CDR3 is 13 residues. The V gene's germline CDR1 is MNHEY and CDR2 SVGAGI. The chain's CDR3 is CASTLRGGETQYF.

The chain joins TRBV10-3 to TRBJ1-1; TCRdb's D call of TRBD1 is untestable without DNA. Germline assignment: CDR1 ENHRY and CDR2 SYGVKD. CDR3 length: 13 amino acids. The CDR3: CAIRPAPDSEAFF.

V is TRBV7-2 and J is TRBJ2-7; TCRdb designates TRBD1, a call that cannot be tested without DNA. The germline V gene encodes CDR1 SGHTA and CDR2 FQGNSA. The CDR3 has 13 amino acids. Here the CDR3 reads CASSLGQNYEQYF.

V usage is TRBV5-1 and J usage is TRBJ2-5; TCRdb proposes TRBD2, but this gene call is untestable without DNA. CDR3 length: 17 residues. Germline CDR1 is SGHRS and CDR2 is YFSETQ. This CDR3 reads CASSSPVTSERTETQYF.

CDR3 in amino acids: CASSPDVRELFF. The V gene is TRBV3-1, the J gene TRBJ2-2. Germline V gives CDR1 LGHDT, CDR2 YNNKEL (reference sequence). The CDR3 contains 12 residues.

The chain combines TRBV5-5 with TRBJ1-5; as DNA is missing, the TRBD1 call by TCRdb cannot be tested. CDR1 is SGHKS and CDR2 is YYEKEE in the germline V gene (reference sequence). The CDR3 runs 16 residues. The CDR3 is CASSLATGYSNQPQHF.

The V gene is TRBV4-2, the J gene TRBJ2-5; TCRdb reports TRBD1, a call that lacks DNA to check it against. The CDR3 consists of 15 residues. From germline, CDR1 is LGHNA and CDR2 YNFKEQ. CDR3 sequence: CASSQGRGNRETQYF.

The CDR3 is CAWRGGGDYGYTF. J is TRBJ1-2 and V is TRBV30. CDR1 and CDR2 (germline): GTSNPN, SVGIG (reference sequence). This CDR3 is built from 13 residues.

The V call is TRBV12-3 or TRBV12-4, the J call TRBJ1-1; TCRdb reports TRBD1, a call that lacks DNA to check it against. There are 13 residues in the CDR3. This chain's CDR3 is CASRDRENTEAFF.

The chain links TRBV29-1 to TRBJ1-1; TCRdb names TRBD1, which stays unverified in the absence of DNA. Germline loops: CDR1 SQVTM, CDR2 ANQGSEA. The CDR3 sequence is 11 residues long. The CDR3 protein is CGVVWDRGVFF.

The chain is built from TRBV12-3 or TRBV12-4 and TRBJ1-1. The CDR3 spans 13 residues. The CDR3 reads CASSLAGVLEAFF.

This chain links TRBV27 with TRBJ2-3; no DNA is available, so the TRBD1 call from TCRdb remains unchecked. CDR3 length equals 16 residues. Germline CDR1 is MNHEY and CDR2 is SMNVEV (reference sequence). The CDR3: CASSYRTERSTDTQYF.

V is TRBV4-2 and J is TRBJ2-5; TCRdb gives TRBD1 as the D gene, but with no DNA this cannot be confirmed. The CDR3 spans 14 residues. Germline loops: CDR1 LGHNA, CDR2 YNFKEQ. CDR3 sequence reads: CASSAPGQQETQYF.